Following are 9 T cell receptor beta chains from one sample sequenced in a study of blood T cell repertoires in COVID-19. TCRdb's table, derived via immunoSEQ multiplex PCR, lists solely in-frame clones and lacks some. The table lists 350,000 to 550,000 clones, around 89% of them singletons. Sequenced sample: peripheral blood. The receptor set was obtained from a woman in her twenties or thirties with acute or convalescent COVID-19.

This chain links TRBV28 with TRBJ2-4, with D possibly TRBD1 on 6 matching bases. Between the trimmed V and J ends, which lost 3 bases and 7 bases, there was a span of 10 bases. Per germline, CDR1 MDHEN and CDR2 SYDVKM. This CDR3 has 13 residues. CDR3 in amino acids: CASSFVGANIQYF. CDR3 nucleotides: TGTGCCAGCAGTTTTGTGGGGGCGAACATTCAGTACTTC.

This clone was counted many times. This chain links TRBV10-1 with TRBJ1-1; D is undetermined. The ends were cut back, 4 bases at V and 8 bases at J, with 14 bases in the middle. The CDR3 covers 13 residues. Germline assignment: CDR1 WNHNN and CDR2 SYGVQD (reference sequence). This chain's CDR3 is CASSVVHLTEAFF. The CDR3 DNA reads as TGCGCCAGCAGTGTTGTACACCTTACAGAAGCTTTCTTT.

This chain's CDR3 is CATSPDRVRTGELFF. The CDR3 nucleotides read TGTGCCACCAGTCCGGACAGGGTTCGTACCGGGGAGCTGTTTTTT. The chain uses TRBV15 and TRBJ2-2; 8 bases map to TRBD1. Germline CDR1 LNHNV, CDR2 YYDKDF (reference sequence). With V trimmed by 6 bases and J by 5 bases, 8 bases remained unmatched. This CDR3 region has 15 residues.

The rearrangement joins TRBV3-1 (or the pseudogene TRBV3-2) to TRBJ1-4; D not resolved. Deletions cut 2 bases from V and 15 bases from J, with 13 bases between. There are 12 residues in the CDR3. Germline V gene data show CDR1 as LGHDT and CDR2 as YNNKEL (reference sequence). In DNA form, the CDR3 reads TGTGCCAGCAGCCAATCGGACGGGGAAATGTTTTTT. It translates to CASSQSDGEMFF.

The chain uses TRBV6-5 and TRBJ2-5, with 10 positions matching TRBD1. Germline lookup yields CDR1 MNHEY and CDR2 SVGAGI. The CDR3 contains 16 residues. J lost 4 bases, V lost 0 bases, and 5 bases had no gene match. CDR3 DNA: TGTGCCAGCAGTTACTCATGGGGACAGGGGACAGAGACCCAGTACTTC. Translation: CASSYSWGQGTETQYF.

The rearrangement joins TRBV27 to TRBJ2-7; 9 nucleotides align to TRBD2. CDR1 is MNHEY, CDR2 SMNVEV, per germline (reference sequence). The CDR3 length is 14 residues. Losses at the gene ends were 8 bases for V and 6 bases for J; bases not matched to a gene: 11. In nucleotides, the CDR3 is TGTGCCAGCCGAGGGACTAGCCCTCCCTCCGAGCAGTACTTC. Translating it yields CASRGTSPPSEQYF.

The V and J genes are TRBV10-1 and TRBJ2-7, with 9 bases lining up with TRBD1. Looked up from germline, CDR1 is WNHNN and CDR2 is SYGVQD (reference sequence). V shed 2 bases and J 6 bases; nucleotides not matched to a gene: 8. This CDR3 has 15 residues. The CDR3 spells CASSESGTGIGEQYF. CDR3 nucleotides: TGCGCCAGCAGTGAGAGCGGGACAGGGATAGGCGAGCAGTACTTC.

The chain links TRBV30 to TRBJ1-3; D may be TRBD1 (6 bases). The CDR3 consists of 12 residues. V was shortened by 8 bases and J by 1 base, with 9 bases between the two germline ends. In germline, CDR1 is GTSNPN, CDR2 SVGIG (reference sequence). The CDR3 loop reads CAGTGSGNTIYF. The CDR3 coding sequence is TGTGCCGGAACAGGGTCTGGAAACACCATATATTTT. Drawing the rest from reference TRBV30 and TRBJ1-3, the complete variable domain is SQTIHQWPATLVQPVGSPLSLECTVEGTSNPNLYWYRQAAGRGLQLLFYSVGIGQISSEVPQNLSASRPQDRQFILSSKKLLLSDSGFYLCAGTGSGNTIYFGEGSWLTVV.

The chain links TRBV5-5 to TRBJ2-7, with 7 bases identical to TRBD1. The CDR3 loop spans 16 amino acids. The germline gives CDR1 SGHKS, CDR2 YYEKEE (reference sequence). Trimming at V came to 4 bases and at J to 2 bases, leaving 12 bases not matched to a gene. The CDR3 nucleotides read TGTGCCAGCAGCGCGCCGACCTCCGGGACAGCCTACGAGCAGTACTTC. Translation gives CASSAPTSGTAYEQYF.